This T cell receptor beta chain derives from a study of neoadjuvant anti-PD-1 for oral cavity cancer. In the study overall: Patients mostly received three to four biweekly nivolumab doses at 3 mg/kg before surgery.

This clone showed up just once. Its antigen is as yet unknown. Stage II-IVA oral cavity squamous cell carcinoma was new and untreated by systemic or radiation therapy. General study findings and limits: Pretreatment Treg/Th17 ratio correlated inversely with post-treatment tumor clonality.

Trimming removed 1 base from V and 0 bases from J, with 16 bases in between. In germline, CDR1 is SGHRS, CDR2 YFSETQ. The CDR3 contains 18 residues. PBMC libraries mostly used 480 ng of input genomic DNA, with six replicates per sample. The protocol was immunoSEQ multiplex PCR, while the TCRdb copy is restricted to in-frame clones and leaves out a portion. Counted here are fewer than 40,000 clones, about 86% occurring once; the ten biggest clones make up around 3.2%. J is TRBJ1-4 and V is TRBV5-1; weak D call: TRBD1 (6 bases). The sequencing here drew on PBMCs, taken before nivolumab (anti-PD-1) treatment. The source of this sequence is a person between 40 and 80 years old with oral cavity squamous cell carcinoma. CDR3 DNA: TGCGCCAGCAGCTTGTCTTCCCCGTCAGGGGCAACTAATGAAAAACTGTTTTTT. It specifies CASSLSSPSGATNEKLFF.